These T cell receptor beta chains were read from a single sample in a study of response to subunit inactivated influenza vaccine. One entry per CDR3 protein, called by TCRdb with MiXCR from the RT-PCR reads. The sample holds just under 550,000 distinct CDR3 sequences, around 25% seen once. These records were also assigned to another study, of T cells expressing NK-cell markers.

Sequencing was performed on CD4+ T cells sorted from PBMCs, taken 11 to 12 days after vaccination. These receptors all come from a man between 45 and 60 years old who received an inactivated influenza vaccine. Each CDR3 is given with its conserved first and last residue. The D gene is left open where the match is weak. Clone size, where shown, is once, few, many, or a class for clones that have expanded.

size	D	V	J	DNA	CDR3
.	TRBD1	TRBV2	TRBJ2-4	TGTGCCAGCAACAGGGGTTTGGACATTCAGTACTTC	CASNRGLDIQYF
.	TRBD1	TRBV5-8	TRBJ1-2	TGTGCCAGCAGCTTCTCCGGGACAGGAGCTAACTATGGCTACACCTTC	CASSFSGTGANYGYTF
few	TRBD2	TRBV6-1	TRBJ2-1	TGTGCCAGCAGGGATAGCGGGGGACCCCTCGATGAGCAGTTCTTC	CASRDSGGPLDEQFF
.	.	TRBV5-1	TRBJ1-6	TGCGCCAGCAGCTTGGATGCCAGGGGTCTTTCACCCCTCCACTTT	CASSLDARGLSPLHF
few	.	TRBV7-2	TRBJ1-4	TGTGCCAGCAGCTTAGCCGGAGATGAAAAACTGTTTTTT	CASSLAGDEKLFF
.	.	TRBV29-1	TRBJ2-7	TGCAGCGTTGGCCGGGACACATACTCCTACGAGCAGTACTTC	CSVGRDTYSYEQYF
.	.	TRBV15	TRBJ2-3	TGTGCCACCAGCGGTCCTTGGGATACGCAGTATTTT	CATSGPWDTQYF
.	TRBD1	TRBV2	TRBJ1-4	TGTGCCAGCAGGCGGTCCGGGACAGGGGATAATGAAAAACTGTTTTTT	CASRRSGTGDNEKLFF
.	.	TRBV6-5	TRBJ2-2	TGTGCCAGCAGTTCCCCCGCAGGGACCTTCTTTGGGGAGCTGTTTTTT	CASSSPAGTFFGELFF
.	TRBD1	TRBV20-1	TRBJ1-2	TGCAGTGCTGCCGGACAGGGTGACTATGGCTACACCTTC	CSAAGQGDYGYTF
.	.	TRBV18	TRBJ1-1	TGTGCCAGCTCACCAAGGTGGGGGGCTGGGACTGAAGCTTTCTTT	CASSPRWGAGTEAFF
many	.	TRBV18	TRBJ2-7	TGTGCCAGCTCATTTAGGGGCCCCTACGAGCAGTACTTC	CASSFRGPYEQYF
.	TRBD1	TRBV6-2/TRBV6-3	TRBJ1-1	TGTGCCAGCAGTGTCGACAGGGTCGGCACTGAAGCTTTCTTT	CASSVDRVGTEAFF
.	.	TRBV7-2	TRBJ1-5	TGTGCCAGCAGCTTAGCAGGGGACGGCAATCAGCCCCAGCATTTT	CASSLAGDGNQPQHF
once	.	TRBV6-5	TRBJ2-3	TGTGCCAGCAGTTTCGTCGGGGGAGGTCTTACAGATACGCAGTATTTT	CASSFVGGGLTDTQYF
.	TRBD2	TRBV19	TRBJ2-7	TGTGCCAGTAGCCGCGATGGGGCGGGACTAGCGGGTCCCCTCGAGCAGTACTTC	CASSRDGAGLAGPLEQYF
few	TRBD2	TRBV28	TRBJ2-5	TGTGCCAGCAGTTTATGGGCTAGCGGAACTAAAGAGACCCAGTACTTC	CASSLWASGTKETQYF
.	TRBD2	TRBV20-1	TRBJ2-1	TGCAGTGCTGGCCTAGCGGGGGGTTTCGACAATGAGCAGTTCTTC	CSAGLAGGFDNEQFF
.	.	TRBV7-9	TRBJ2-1	TGTGCCAGCAGCTTATCCAGGACAGCTTACAATGAGCAGTTCTTC	CASSLSRTAYNEQFF
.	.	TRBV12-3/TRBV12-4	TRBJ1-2	TGTGCCACCCAGGGGACCGCGGGTGGCTACACCTTC	CATQGTAGGYTF
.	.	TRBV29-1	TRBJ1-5	TGCAGCGTGGGCGGTTGGGGAAGCAATCAGCCCCAGCATTTT	CSVGGWGSNQPQHF
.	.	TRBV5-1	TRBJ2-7	TGCGCCAGCAGCTTGCAGAATCCCGGCTACGAGCAGTACTTC	CASSLQNPGYEQYF
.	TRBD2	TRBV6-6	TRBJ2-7	TGTGCCAGCAAAAAACCGGGGGGATCCTACGAGCAGTACTTC	CASKKPGGSYEQYF
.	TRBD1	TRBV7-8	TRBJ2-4	TGTGCCAGCAGCTTAGTGGGGACAGGAGCCAAAAACATTCAGTACTTC	CASSLVGTGAKNIQYF
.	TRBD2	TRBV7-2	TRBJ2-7	TGTGCCAGCAGCGAAAGACTAGCGGGAGGATACGAGCAGTACTTC	CASSERLAGGYEQYF
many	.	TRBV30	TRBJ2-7	TGTGCCTGGAGTGTTGGGGGGACGTACTACGAGCAGTACTTC	CAWSVGGTYYEQYF
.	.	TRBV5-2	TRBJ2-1	TGTGCCATGGGCCCCGGGCTAGCTGGGGGGGAGCAGTTCTTC	CAMGPGLAGGEQFF
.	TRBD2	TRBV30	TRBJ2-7	TGTGCCTGGGCCACTAGCGGATACTACGAGCAGTACTTC	CAWATSGYYEQYF
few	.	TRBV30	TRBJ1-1	TGTGCCTGGAGAAGAGGACCGAACACTGAAGCTTTCTTT	CAWRRGPNTEAFF
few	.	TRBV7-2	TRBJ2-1	TGTGCCAGCAGCTTAGCAAGGGTGTTAGCGAAGGCGAATGAGCAGTTCTTC	CASSLARVLAKANEQFF
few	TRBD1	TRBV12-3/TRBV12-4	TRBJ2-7	TGTGCCAGCAGCCGGACAGGGACTTCTGGTCCCGAGCAGTACTTC	CASSRTGTSGPEQYF
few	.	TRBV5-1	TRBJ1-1	TGCGCCAGCAGCCTGGGGACGGGTAAGAACACTGAAGCTTTCTTT	CASSLGTGKNTEAFF